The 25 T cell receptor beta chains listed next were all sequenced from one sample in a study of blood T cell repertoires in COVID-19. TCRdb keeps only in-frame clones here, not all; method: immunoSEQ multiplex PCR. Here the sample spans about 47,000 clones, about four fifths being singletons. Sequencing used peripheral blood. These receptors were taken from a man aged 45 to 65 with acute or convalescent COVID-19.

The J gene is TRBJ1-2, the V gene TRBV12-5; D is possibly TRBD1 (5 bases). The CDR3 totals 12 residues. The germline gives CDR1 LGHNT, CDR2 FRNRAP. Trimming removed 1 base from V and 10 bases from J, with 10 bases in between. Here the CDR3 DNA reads TGTGCTAGTGGTTTGGCCGACAGAGACTACACCTTC. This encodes CASGLADRDYTF.

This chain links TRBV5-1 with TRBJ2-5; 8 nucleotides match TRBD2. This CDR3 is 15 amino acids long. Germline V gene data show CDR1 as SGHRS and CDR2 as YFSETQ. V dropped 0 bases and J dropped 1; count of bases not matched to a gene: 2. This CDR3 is CASSLDLAGQETQYF. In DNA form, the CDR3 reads TGCGCCAGCAGCTTGGATCTAGCGGGCCAAGAGACCCAGTACTTC.

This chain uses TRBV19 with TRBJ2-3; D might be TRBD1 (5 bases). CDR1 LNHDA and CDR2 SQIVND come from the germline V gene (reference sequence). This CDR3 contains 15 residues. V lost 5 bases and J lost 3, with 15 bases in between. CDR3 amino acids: CASSSQGLGTDTQYF. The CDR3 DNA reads TGTGCCAGTAGTTCTCAGGGTTTAGGGACAGATACGCAGTATTTT.

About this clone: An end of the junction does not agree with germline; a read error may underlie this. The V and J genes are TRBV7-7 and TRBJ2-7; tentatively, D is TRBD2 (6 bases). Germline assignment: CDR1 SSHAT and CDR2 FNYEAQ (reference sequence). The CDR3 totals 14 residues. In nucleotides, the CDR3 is TGTGCTAGCAGCTTAGCGGCGGGAACTAACGAGCAGTACTTC. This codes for CASSLAAGTNEQYF.

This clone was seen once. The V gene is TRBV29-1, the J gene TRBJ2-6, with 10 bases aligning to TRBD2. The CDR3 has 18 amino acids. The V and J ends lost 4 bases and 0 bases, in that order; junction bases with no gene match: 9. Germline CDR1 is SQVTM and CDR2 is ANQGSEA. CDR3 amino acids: CSVAGLGTSDSGANVLTF. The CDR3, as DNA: TGCAGCGTTGCCGGGTTGGGGACTAGCGACTCTGGGGCCAACGTCCTGACTTTC.

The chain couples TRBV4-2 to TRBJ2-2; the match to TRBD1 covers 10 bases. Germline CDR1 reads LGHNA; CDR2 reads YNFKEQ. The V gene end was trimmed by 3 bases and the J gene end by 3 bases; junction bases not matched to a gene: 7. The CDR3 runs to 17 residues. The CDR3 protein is CASSHSPGQGHTGELFF. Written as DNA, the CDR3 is TGTGCCAGCAGCCATTCCCCGGGACAGGGGCACACCGGGGAGCTGTTTTTT.

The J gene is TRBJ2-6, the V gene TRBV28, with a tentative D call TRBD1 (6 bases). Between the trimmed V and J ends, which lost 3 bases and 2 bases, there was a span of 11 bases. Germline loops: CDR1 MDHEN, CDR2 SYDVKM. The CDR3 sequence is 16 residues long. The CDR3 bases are TGTGCCAGCAGTTTCACACGGACAGCTGGGGCCAACGTCCTGACTTTC. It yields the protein CASSFTRTAGANVLTF.

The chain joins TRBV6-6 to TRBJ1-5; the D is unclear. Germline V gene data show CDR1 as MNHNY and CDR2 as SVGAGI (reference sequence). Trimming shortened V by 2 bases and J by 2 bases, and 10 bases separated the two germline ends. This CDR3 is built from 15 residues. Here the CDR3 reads CASSYIGGGNQPQHF. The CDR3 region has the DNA TGTGCCAGCAGTTACATAGGAGGAGGCAATCAGCCCCAGCATTTT.

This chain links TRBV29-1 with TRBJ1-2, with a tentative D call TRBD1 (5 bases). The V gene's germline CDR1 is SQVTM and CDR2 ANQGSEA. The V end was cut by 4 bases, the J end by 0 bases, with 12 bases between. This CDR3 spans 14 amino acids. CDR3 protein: CSVAQGTSNYGYTF. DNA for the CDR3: TGCAGCGTTGCGCAGGGCACTTCTAACTATGGCTACACCTTC.

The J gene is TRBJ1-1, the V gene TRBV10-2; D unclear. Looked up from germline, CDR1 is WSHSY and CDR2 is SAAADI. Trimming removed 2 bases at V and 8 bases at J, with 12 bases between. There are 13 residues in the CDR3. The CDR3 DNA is TGCGCCAGCAGTGAGAAGGTCCCGGGGGAAGCTTTCTTT. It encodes CASSEKVPGEAFF.

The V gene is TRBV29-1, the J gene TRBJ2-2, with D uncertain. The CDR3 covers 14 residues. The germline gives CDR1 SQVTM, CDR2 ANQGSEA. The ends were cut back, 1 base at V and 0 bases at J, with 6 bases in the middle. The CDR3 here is CSVEVQANTGELFF. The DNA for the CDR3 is TGCAGCGTTGAAGTACAAGCGAACACCGGGGAGCTGTTTTTT.

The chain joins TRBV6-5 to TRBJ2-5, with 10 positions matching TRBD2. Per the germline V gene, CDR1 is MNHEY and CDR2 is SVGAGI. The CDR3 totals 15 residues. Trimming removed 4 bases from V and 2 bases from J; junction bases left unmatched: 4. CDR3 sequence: CASSLAGGIQETQYF. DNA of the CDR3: TGTGCCAGCAGTTTAGCGGGGGGAATACAAGAGACCCAGTACTTC.

CDR3 residues: CASSAGTNNEQFF. In DNA form, the CDR3 reads TGCGCCAGCAGCGCCGGGACAAACAATGAGCAGTTCTTC. The chain recombines TRBV5-1 with TRBJ2-1; D perhaps matches TRBD1 (6 bases). Trimming took off 4 bases at V and 5 bases at J, with 10 bases between the two ends. The CDR3 sequence is 13 residues long. Germline V gene sequence: CDR1 SGHRS, CDR2 YFSETQ. The full variable domain, completed using reference TRBV5-1 and TRBJ2-1, is KAGVTQTPRYLIKTRGQQVTLSCSPISGHRSVSWYQQTPGQGLQFLFEYFSETQRNKGNFPGRFSGRQFSNSRSEMNVSTLELGDSALYLCASSAGTNNEQFFGPGTRLTVL.

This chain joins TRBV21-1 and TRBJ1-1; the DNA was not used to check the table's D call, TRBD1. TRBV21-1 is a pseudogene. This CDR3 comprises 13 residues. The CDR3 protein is CASSKRSRGWAFF. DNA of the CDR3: TGTGCCAGCAGCAAGCGTTCCAGGGGTTGGGCTTTCTTT.

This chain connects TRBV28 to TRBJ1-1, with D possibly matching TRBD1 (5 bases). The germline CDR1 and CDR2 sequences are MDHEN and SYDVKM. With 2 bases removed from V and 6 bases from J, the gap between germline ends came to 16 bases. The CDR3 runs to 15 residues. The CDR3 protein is CASSLSGGIHSEAFF. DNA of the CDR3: TGTGCCAGCAGTTTAAGCGGGGGGATACATTCTGAAGCTTTCTTT.

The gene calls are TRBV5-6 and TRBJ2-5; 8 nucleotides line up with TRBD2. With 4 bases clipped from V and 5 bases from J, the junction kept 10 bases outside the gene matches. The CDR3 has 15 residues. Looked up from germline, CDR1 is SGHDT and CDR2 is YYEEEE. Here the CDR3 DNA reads TGTGCCAGCAGCCGTCGGGGGGCGGGAGGTGAGACCCAGTACTTC. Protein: CASSRRGAGGETQYF.

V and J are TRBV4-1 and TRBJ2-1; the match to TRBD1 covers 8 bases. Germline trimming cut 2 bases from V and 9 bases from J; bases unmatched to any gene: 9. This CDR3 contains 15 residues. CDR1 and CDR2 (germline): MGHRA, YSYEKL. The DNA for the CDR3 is TGCGCCAGCAGCCAACGGACAGGGCTAGTGGGTGAGCAGTTCTTC. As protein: CASSQRTGLVGEQFF.

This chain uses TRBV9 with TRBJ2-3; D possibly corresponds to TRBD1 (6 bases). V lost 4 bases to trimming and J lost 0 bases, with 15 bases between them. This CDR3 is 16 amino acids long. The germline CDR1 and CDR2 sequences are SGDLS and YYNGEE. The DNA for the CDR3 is TGTGCCAGCAGCCCCCGTGGGGGCCAGAGCACAGATACGCAGTATTTT. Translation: CASSPRGGQSTDTQYF.

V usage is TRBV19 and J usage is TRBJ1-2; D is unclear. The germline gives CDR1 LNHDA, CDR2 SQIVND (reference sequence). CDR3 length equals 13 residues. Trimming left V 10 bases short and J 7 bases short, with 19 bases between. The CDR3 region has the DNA TGTGCCACCGGAATTCAGGACTTTCGTGGCTACACCTTC. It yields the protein CATGIQDFRGYTF.

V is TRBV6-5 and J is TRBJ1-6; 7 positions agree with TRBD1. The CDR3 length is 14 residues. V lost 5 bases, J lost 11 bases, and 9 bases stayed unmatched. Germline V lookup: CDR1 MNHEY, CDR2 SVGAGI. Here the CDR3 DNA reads TGTGCCAGCAGTCCCGGGACAGCAAACGCACCCCTCCACTTT. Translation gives CASSPGTANAPLHF.

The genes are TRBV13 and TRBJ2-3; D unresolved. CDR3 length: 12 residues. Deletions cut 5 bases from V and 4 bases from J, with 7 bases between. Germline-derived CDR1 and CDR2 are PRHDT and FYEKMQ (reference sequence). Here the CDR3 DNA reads TGTGCCAGCAGCAGAGGTGCAGATACGCAGTATTTT. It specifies CASSRGADTQYF.

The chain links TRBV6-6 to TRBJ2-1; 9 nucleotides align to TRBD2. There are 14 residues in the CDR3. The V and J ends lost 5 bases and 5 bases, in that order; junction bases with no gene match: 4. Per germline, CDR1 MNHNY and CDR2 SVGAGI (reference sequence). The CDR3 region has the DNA TGTGCCAGCAGTCGACTAGCGGAACACAATGAGCAGTTCTTC. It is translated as CASSRLAEHNEQFF.

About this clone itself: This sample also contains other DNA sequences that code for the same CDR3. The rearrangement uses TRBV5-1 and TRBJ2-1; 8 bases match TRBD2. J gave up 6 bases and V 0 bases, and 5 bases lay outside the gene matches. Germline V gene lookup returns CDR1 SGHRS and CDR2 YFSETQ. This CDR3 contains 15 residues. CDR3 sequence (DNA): TGCGCCAGCAGCTTGGCTTCGGGAGGGCCCAATGAGCAGTTCTTC. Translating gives CASSLASGGPNEQFF.

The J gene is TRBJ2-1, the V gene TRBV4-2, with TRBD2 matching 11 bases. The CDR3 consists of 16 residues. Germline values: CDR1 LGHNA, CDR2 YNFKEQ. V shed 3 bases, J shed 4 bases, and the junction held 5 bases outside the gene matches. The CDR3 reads CASSQDLAGGYNEQFF. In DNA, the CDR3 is TGTGCCAGCAGCCAGGATTTAGCGGGAGGGTACAATGAGCAGTTCTTC.

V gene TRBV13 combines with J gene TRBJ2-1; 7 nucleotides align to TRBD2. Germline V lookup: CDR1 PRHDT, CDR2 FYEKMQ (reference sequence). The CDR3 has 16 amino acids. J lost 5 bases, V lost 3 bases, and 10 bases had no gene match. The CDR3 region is CASSFLAAGAHNEQFF. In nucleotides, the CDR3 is TGTGCCAGCAGCTTCCTAGCGGCGGGAGCCCACAATGAGCAGTTCTTC. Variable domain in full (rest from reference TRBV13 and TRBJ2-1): AAGVIQSPRHLIKEKRETATLKCYPIPRHDTVYWYQQGPGQDPQFLISFYEKMQSDKGSIPDRFSAQQFSDYHSELNMSSLELGDSALYFCASSFLAAGAHNEQFFGPGTRLTVL.